Described below is a single TCR beta chain sequence and its context. In the original analysis: Amplification with reference gene primers provided the estimates of nucleated cell counts. Assay: immunoSEQ multiplex PCR; the TCRdb copy retains only in-frame clones and omits some. V, J and clone size were drawn from that table, and D and trimming were deduced from the DNA. The sample includes more than 40,000 clones, approximately 88% of them seen just once. CDR1 and CDR2 from the germline V gene are SQVTM and ANQGSEA. This CDR3 comprises 15 residues. V lost 6 bases, J lost 7 bases, and 15 bases stayed unmatched. The source of the sample is a study of blood T cell repertoires in COVID-19. Study in general: Samples taken during acute and convalescent COVID-19 were collected in the United States, Italy and Spain. In each case, the material was cDNA or gDNA derived from T cells, B-cell-depleted T cells, or PBMCs.

This chain joins TRBV29-1 and TRBJ1-2, with 9 bases matching TRBD1. Sequenced input: peripheral blood. The TCR sequence derives from a man over 45 with active COVID-19. The CDR3 sequence is CSVLRTTGGGSGYTF. The CDR3 DNA reads as TGCAGCGTCCTTAGGACTACAGGGGGCGGGAGTGGCTACACCTTC.